This T cell receptor (beta chain) was identified in a study of response to subunit inactivated influenza vaccine. Study-wide results and limits: That few new T cells are recruited by each seasonal influenza vaccination was the authors' suggestion.

TCRdb itself ran the RT-PCR reads through MiXCR, one entry per CDR3 protein. The data show roughly 570,000 distinct CDR3 sequences, approximately 13% seen once. This clonotype has a handful of counts. Its antigen is not identified. V gave up 8 bases and J gave up 5 bases, with 24 bases separating them. Germline-derived CDR1 and CDR2 are MNHNY and SVGAGI (reference sequence). This CDR3 is built from 16 residues. This receptor was obtained from a man over 45 who received an inactivated influenza vaccine. The chain employs TRBV6-6 and TRBJ1-1; a possible D gene is TRBD1 (6 bases). Sequencing used PBMCs from blood, obtained roughly 48 days after vaccination. The CDR3 nucleotides are TGTGCCAGCCGTTCACCCTGGGACATTCGTGCGACTGAAGCTTTCTTT. Residues: CASRSPWDIRATEAFF.